Listed below are T cell receptor beta chains from one sample, sequenced in a study of T cell repertoires in cytomegalovirus infection. Using its own MiXCR run on the reads, TCRdb lists one record per CDR3 protein. Of under 200,000 distinct CDR3 sequences listed, about 22% were seen once; the top ten hold under 30%. These receptors are not linked to any known antigen. Sequencing was performed on CD8+ T cells from cultured PBMCs, taken from culture after CMV antigen stimulation. The receptor source for this set is a human donor in good health (CMV status not recorded). Some clones in this sample may be carry-over from other donors' samples. The CDR3 runs from the conserved cysteine through the conserved F or W. The D gene is left open where the match is weak. The size of a clone is reported for some rows only, either as once, few or many, or as a class for expanded clones.

>NA|TRBJ1-2|TRBV7-2|NA
TGTGCCAGCAGCTTAGAGGGGTACGGCTATGGCTACACCTTC
CASSLEGYGYGYTF
>TRBD2|TRBJ2-1|TRBV11-3|NA
TGTGCCAGCAGCTCAGGGGGACTAGCGGGGGATACCTACAATGAGCAGTTCTTC
CASSSGGLAGDTYNEQFF
>NA|TRBJ2-7|TRBV5-6|few
TGTGCCAGCAGCTTCAAAGTCAGCTCCTACGAGCAGTACTTC
CASSFKVSSYEQYF
>TRBD1|TRBJ2-2|TRBV6-2/TRBV6-3|NA
TGTGCCAGCAGTTATAGGACAGGGGGCACCGGGGAGCTGTTTTTT
CASSYRTGGTGELFF
>TRBD1|TRBJ1-1|TRBV7-2|NA
TGTGCCAGCAGCTTCAGGACAGGGCGCACTGAAGCTTTCTTT
CASSFRTGRTEAFF
>NA|TRBJ2-7|TRBV4-1|few
TGCGCCAGCAGCCAAGTTGAACGAGGGGACCTAATGCAGTACTTC
CASSQVERGDLMQYF
>TRBD2|TRBJ2-3|TRBV12-3/TRBV12-4|NA
TGTGCCAGCAGACAATCCAGAGTAGCGGGGGGGCTTGGGTTT
CASRQSRVAGGLGF
>TRBD1|TRBJ2-5|TRBV6-1|NA
TGTGCCACCCGGGACAGGGACTATGGGGAGACCCAGTACTTC
CATRDRDYGETQYF
>TRBD1|TRBJ1-1|TRBV7-6|few
TGTGCCAGCAGACCTTCGGGGAGGGACAGGAACACTGAAGCTTTCTTT
CASRPSGRDRNTEAFF
>TRBD2|TRBJ2-5|TRBV4-1|many
TGCGCCAGCAGCCAAGGGTCTAGCGGGGAGACCCAGTACTTC
CASSQGSSGETQYF
>NA|TRBJ1-2|TRBV6-8|NA
TGTGCCAGCAGTTACACGGTGAACTATGGCTACACCTTC
CASSYTVNYGYTF
>NA|TRBJ1-2|TRBV6-1|few
TGTGCCAGCAGTGAAGGGGTAGGGTATGGCTACACCTTC
CASSEGVGYGYTF
>NA|TRBJ1-3|TRBV6-6|NA
TGTGCCAGCAGTCTTACAGGTTTACTCTCTGGAAACACCATATATTTT
CASSLTGLLSGNTIYF
>NA|TRBJ2-3|TRBV6-1|NA
TGTGCCAGCAAGCCACAGAATCTCTTCCTCACAGATACGCAGTATTTT
CASKPQNLFLTDTQYF
>TRBD2|TRBJ2-5|TRBV5-1|NA
TGCGCCAGCAGCTTGGTGTCGCGGGGGGGACTGTACCAAGAGACCCAGTACTTC
CASSLVSRGGLYQETQYF
>NA|TRBJ2-6|TRBV20-1|few
TGCAGTGGGCTGAACCAGAGATCTGGGGCCAACGTCCTGACTTTC
CSGLNQRSGANVLTF
>NA|TRBJ2-3|TRBV6-2/TRBV6-3|NA
TGTGCCAGCAGCTACTTATCTAGCACAGATACGCAGTATTTT
CASSYLSSTDTQYF
>NA|TRBJ2-3|TRBV9|NA
TGTGCCAGCAGCGGGACATTACCTAGCACAGATACGCAGTATTTT
CASSGTLPSTDTQYF
>NA|TRBJ1-2|TRBV15|NA
TGTGCCACCAGCAACGCCCATGGGGGTCTAGATGGCTACACCTTC
CATSNAHGGLDGYTF
>NA|TRBJ2-7|TRBV20-1|NA
TGCAGTGCTAGAGATCAAATGGTCCACCCTCAGGACGAGCAGTACTTC
CSARDQMVHPQDEQYF
>TRBD1|TRBJ1-1|TRBV4-3|many
TGCGCCAGCGGACAGGGGAGAAACACTGAAGCTTTCTTT
CASGQGRNTEAFF
>NA|TRBJ1-5|TRBV6-1|NA
TGTGCCAGCAAAACGGCACTTAGCAATCAGCCACAGCATTTT
CASKTALSNQPQHF
>NA|TRBJ1-3|TRBV7-6|NA
TGTGCCAGCAGCTTCGTCCAGGGTCAATCTGGAAACACCATATATTTT
CASSFVQGQSGNTIYF
>TRBD1|TRBJ1-1|TRBV7-4|many
TGTGCCAGCAGGCCTATACAGGGGTTAAACACTGAAGCTTTCTTT
CASRPIQGLNTEAFF
>NA|TRBJ1-5|TRBV6-2/TRBV6-3|NA
TGTGCCAGCAGTTACAGGGGCGGCAATCAGCCCCAGCATTTT
CASSYRGGNQPQHF
>NA|TRBJ2-3|TRBV6-5|NA
TGTGCCAGCAGAAGGGGAACAGATACGCAGTATTTT
CASRRGTDTQYF
>NA|TRBJ2-7|TRBV7-2|few
TGTGCCAGCAGCTTAGTCCTTGGCAGTACCTACGAGCAGTACTTC
CASSLVLGSTYEQYF
>NA|TRBJ2-7|TRBV7-8|NA
TGTGCCAGCAGATATATGGGGTACGCCTACGAGCAGTACTTC
CASRYMGYAYEQYF
>TRBD1|TRBJ1-4|TRBV12-3/TRBV12-4|NA
TGTGCCAGCAGTCTATTGGCGACAGGGGGTAGGGAAAAACTGTTTTTT
CASSLLATGGREKLFF
>NA|TRBJ1-1|TRBV7-8|few
TGTGCCAGCAGCTCCCACACGAGGGGATCGAACACTGAAGCTTTCTTT
CASSSHTRGSNTEAFF
>TRBD1|TRBJ2-7|TRBV7-9|many
TGTGCCAGCAGCACCCGGGACAGGGGACCCTACGAGCAGTACTTC
CASSTRDRGPYEQYF
>TRBD1|TRBJ2-7|TRBV7-2|few
TGTGCCAGCAGCCCAACCACGCTCGGACAGGGGGCGTACGAGCAGTACTTC
CASSPTTLGQGAYEQYF
>NA|TRBJ2-1|TRBV29-1|NA
TGCAGCGTTTTAGCGGTTTACAATGAGCAGTTCTTC
CSVLAVYNEQFF
>NA|TRBJ2-2|TRBV6-2/TRBV6-3|NA
TGTGCCAGCAGTTACCTTACAGGGTTTGGCGGGGAGCTGTTTTTT
CASSYLTGFGGELFF
>TRBD1|TRBJ1-5|TRBV7-9|NA
TGTGCCAGCAGCTTCATTGGGGACAGACATCAGCCCCAGCATTTT
CASSFIGDRHQPQHF
>NA|TRBJ1-1|TRBV7-2|few
TGTGCCAGCACCTGGGGTAGGGGCGAAGGAACTGAAGCTTTCTTT
CASTWGRGEGTEAFF